The entry below gives a single T cell receptor beta chain sequence along with its context. The same CDR3 also results from other DNA sequences found in this sample. The data were produced by immunoSEQ multiplex PCR, yet TCRdb's version contains in-frame clones alone and is incomplete. Altogether some 320,000 clones are present, nearly 90% being singletons, with the ten largest covering over 8.5%. Germline V lookup: CDR1 KGHSH, CDR2 LQKENI. CDR3 length: 14 residues. Trimming took off 0 bases at V and 1 base at J, with 6 bases between the two ends. This specimen belongs to a study of blood T cell repertoires in COVID-19. Study background: The United States, Italy and Spain were the sources of the acute and convalescent COVID-19 samples.

Seattle's cohort entered during active infection and was followed longitudinally. This clonotype originated in a woman under 40 with COVID-19, enrolled during active disease. The material sequenced was peripheral blood. The chain uses TRBV18 and TRBJ1-1; the D is unclear. The CDR3 nucleotides read TGTGCCAGCTCACCACCGCTCAGGAACACTGAAGCTTTCTTT. It specifies CASSPPLRNTEAFF. The full variable domain, in which reference TRBV18 and TRBJ1-1 provide the parts outside the CDR3, is NAGVMQNPRHLVRRRGQEARLRCSPMKGHSHVYWYRQLPEEGLKFMVYLQKENIIDESGMPKERFSAEFPKEGPSILRIQQVVRGDSAAYFCASSPPLRNTEAFFGQGTRLTVV.